This T cell receptor beta chain was recovered during a study of OX40 agonist ivuxolimab in advanced cancers. Germline V gene lookup returns CDR1 SGHNT and CDR2 YYREEE (reference sequence). Trimming took off 0 bases at V and 7 bases at J, with 16 bases between the two ends. CDR3 size: 16 residues. Profiled with immunoSEQ multiplex PCR; TCRdb holds only in-frame clones, not every one. The sample shows over 55,000 clones, 86% of them seen only once. Baseline, cycle 4 day 1, and cycle 7 day 1 were the blood sampling points. This TCR was sampled from an adult with an advanced solid tumor such as melanoma, head and neck, liver or kidney cancer. The rearrangement links TRBV5-4 to TRBJ1-4, with a possible D match to TRBD1 (5 bases). The starting material was CD4+ or CD8+ T cells sorted from blood, obtained in a trial of the OX40 agonist ivuxolimab. CDR3 DNA: TGTGCCAGCAGCTTGGCTGGGGACCTCTACGGTGAAAAACTGTTTTTT. The encoded protein is CASSLAGDLYGEKLFF.